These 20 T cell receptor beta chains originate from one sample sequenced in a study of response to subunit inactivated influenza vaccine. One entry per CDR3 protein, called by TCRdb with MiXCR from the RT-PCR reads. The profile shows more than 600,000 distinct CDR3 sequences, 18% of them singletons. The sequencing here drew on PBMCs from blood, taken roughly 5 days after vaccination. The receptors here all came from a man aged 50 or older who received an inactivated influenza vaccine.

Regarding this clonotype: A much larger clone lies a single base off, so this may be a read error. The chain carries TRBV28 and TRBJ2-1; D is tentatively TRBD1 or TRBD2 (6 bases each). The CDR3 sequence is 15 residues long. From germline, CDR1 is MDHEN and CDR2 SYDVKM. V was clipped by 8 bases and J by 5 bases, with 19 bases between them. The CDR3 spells CASGFGGGTDNEQFF. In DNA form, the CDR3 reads TGTGCCAGCGGGTTTGGAGGGGGAACCGACAATGAGCAGTTCTTC.

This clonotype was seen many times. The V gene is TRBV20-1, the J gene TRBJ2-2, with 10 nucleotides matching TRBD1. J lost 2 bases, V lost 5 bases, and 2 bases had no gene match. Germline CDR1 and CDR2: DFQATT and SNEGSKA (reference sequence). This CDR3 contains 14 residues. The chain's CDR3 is CSAWDRGNTGELFF. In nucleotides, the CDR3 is TGCAGTGCTTGGGACAGGGGCAACACCGGGGAGCTGTTTTTT.

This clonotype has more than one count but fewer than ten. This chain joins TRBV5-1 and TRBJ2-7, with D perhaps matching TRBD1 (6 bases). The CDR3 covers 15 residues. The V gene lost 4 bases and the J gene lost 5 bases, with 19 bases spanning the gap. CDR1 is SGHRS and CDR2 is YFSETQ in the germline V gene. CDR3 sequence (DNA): TGCGCCAGCAGCCTATCGACAGGTTATCAGGACGAGCAGTACTTC. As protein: CASSLSTGYQDEQYF.

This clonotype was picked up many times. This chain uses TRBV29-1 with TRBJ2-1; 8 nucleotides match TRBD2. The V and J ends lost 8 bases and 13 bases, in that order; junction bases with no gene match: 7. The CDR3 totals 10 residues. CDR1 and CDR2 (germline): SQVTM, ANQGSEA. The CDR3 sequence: CSPRTSLQFF. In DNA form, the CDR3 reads TGCAGCCCTCGGACTAGCTTACAGTTCTTC.

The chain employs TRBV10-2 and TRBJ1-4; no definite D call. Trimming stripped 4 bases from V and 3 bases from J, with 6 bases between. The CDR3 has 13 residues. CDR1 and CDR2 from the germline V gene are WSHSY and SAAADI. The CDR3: CASSGQSNEKLFF. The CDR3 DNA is TGCGCCAGCAGTGGACAATCTAATGAAAAACTGTTTTTT.

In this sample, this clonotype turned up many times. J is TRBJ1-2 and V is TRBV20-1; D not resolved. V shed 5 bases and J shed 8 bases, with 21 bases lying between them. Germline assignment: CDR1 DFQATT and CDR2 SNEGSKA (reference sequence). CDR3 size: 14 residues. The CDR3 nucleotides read TGCAGTGCTGAACAAGGGAGTCACTATGACGGCTACACCTTC. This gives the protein CSAEQGSHYDGYTF.

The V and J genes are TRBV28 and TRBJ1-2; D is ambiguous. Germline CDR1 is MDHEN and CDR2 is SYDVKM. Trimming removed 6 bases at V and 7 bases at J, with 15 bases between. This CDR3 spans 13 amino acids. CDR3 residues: CASSERRFGGYTF. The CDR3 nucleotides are TGTGCCAGCAGCGAGCGGCGGTTCGGTGGCTACACCTTC.

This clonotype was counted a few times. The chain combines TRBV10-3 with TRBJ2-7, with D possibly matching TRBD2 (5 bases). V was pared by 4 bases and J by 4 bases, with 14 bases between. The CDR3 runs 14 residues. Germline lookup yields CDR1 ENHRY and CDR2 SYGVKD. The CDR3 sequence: CAISVKTAGYEQYF. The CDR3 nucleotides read TGTGCCATCAGTGTGAAGACTGCGGGTTACGAGCAGTACTTC.

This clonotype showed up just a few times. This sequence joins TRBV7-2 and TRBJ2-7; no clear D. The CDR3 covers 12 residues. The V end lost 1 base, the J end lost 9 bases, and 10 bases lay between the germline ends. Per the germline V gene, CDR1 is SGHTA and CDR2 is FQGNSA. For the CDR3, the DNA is TGTGCCAGCAGCTTAGGATTGAACTGGCAGTACTTC. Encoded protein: CASSLGLNWQYF.

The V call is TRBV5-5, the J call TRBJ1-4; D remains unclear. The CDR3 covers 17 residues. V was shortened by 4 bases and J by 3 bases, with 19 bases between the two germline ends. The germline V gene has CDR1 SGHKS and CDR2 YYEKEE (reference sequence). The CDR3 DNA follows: TGTGCCAGCAGCCGTTCTTTGGGATCAGCAGCTAATGAAAAACTGTTTTTT. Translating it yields CASSRSLGSAANEKLFF.

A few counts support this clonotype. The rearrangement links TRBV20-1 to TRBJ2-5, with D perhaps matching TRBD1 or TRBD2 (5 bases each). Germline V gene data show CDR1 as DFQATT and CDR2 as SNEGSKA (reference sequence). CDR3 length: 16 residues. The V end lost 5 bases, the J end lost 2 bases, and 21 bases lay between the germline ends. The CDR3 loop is CSAPAPLGGPQETQYF. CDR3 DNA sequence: TGCAGTGCTCCCGCTCCCCTTGGGGGTCCACAAGAGACCCAGTACTTC.

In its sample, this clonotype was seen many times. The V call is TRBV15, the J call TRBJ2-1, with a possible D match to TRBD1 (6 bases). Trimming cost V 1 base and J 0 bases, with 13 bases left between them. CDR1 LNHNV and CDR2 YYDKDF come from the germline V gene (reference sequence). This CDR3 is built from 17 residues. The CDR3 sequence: CATSRGGLAASYNEQFF. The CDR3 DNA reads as TGTGCCACCAGCAGAGGGGGGCTAGCCGCCTCCTACAATGAGCAGTTCTTC.

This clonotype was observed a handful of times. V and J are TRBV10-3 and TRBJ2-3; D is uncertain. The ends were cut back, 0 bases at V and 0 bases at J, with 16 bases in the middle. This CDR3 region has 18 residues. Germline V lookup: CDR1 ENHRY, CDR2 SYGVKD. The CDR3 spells CAISESNSVASSTDTQYF. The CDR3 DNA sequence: TGTGCCATCAGTGAGTCGAATTCCGTGGCGTCTAGCACAGATACGCAGTATTTT.

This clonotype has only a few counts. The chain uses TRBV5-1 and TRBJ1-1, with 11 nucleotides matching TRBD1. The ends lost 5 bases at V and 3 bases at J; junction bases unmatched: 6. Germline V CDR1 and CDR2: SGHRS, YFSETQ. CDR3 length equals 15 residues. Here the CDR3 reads CASSLMGQGDTEAFF. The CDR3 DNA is TGCGCCAGCAGTTTAATGGGACAGGGGGACACTGAAGCTTTCTTT.

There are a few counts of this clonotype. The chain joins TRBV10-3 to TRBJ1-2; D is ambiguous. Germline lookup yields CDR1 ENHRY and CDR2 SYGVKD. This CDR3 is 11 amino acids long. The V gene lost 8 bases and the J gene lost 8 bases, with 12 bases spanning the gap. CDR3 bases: TGTGCCATCGCGTCTCGCGGAGGCTACACCTTC. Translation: CAIASRGGYTF.

The CDR3 nucleotides are TGCAGTGTGTTTGCTTTCGGGAGCTCCTACAATGAGCAGTTCTTC. Its protein product is CSVFAFGSSYNEQFF. The chain carries TRBV20-1 and TRBJ2-1; tentatively, D is TRBD2 (6 bases). The CDR3 is 15 residues long. V gave up 7 bases and J gave up 0 bases, with 16 bases separating them. Germline CDR1 and CDR2: DFQATT and SNEGSKA (reference sequence).

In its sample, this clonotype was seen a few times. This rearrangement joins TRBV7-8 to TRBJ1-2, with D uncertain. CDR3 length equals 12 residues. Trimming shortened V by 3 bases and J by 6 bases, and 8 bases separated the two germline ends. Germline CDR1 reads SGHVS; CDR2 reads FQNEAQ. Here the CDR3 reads CASSFHRNGYTF. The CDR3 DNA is TGTGCCAGCAGCTTTCACAGAAATGGCTACACCTTC.

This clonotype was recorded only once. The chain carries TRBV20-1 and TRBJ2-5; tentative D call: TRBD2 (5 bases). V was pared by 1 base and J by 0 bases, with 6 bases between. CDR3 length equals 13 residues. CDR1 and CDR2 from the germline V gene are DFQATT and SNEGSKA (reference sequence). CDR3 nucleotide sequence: TGCAGTGCTAGAGCGGGGTACCAAGAGACCCAGTACTTC. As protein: CSARAGYQETQYF.

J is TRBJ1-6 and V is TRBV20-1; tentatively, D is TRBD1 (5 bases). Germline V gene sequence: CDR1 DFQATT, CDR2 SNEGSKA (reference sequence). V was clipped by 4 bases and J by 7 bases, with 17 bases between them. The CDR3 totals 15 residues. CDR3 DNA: TGCAGTGCTAAACCGGGACTGAGCTTAAATTCACCCCTCCACTTT. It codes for CSAKPGLSLNSPLHF.

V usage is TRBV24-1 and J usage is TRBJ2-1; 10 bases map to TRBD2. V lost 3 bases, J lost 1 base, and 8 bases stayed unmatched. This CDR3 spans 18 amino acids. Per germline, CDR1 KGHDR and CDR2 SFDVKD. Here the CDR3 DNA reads TGTGCCACCAGTGATAGTACTAGCGGGATGAGGTCCTACAATGAGCAGTTCTTC. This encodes CATSDSTSGMRSYNEQFF.